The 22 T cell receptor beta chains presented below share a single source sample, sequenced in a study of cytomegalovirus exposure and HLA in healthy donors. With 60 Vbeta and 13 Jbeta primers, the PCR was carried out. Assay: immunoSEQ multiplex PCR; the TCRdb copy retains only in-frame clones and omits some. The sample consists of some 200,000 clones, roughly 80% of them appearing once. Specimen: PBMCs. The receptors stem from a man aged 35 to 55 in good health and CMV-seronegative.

CDR3 nucleotides: TGTGCCATCAGTGGGGGGCTTGGCGGCACAGATACGCAGTATTTT. Protein sequence: CAISGGLGGTDTQYF. The chain combines TRBV10-3 with TRBJ2-3; maybe TRBD1 (6 bases). The germline V and J ends were trimmed by 4 bases and 1 base, with 12 bases remaining between them. This CDR3 contains 15 residues. Germline V gene lookup returns CDR1 ENHRY and CDR2 SYGVKD.

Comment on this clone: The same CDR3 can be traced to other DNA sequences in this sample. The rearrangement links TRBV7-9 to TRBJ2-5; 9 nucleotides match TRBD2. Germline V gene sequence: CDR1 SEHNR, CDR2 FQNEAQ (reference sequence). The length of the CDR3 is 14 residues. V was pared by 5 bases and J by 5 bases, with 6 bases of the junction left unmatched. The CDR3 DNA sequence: TGTGCCAGCAGCAGGAGCGGGGGGTTGGAGACCCAGTACTTC. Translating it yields CASSRSGGLETQYF.

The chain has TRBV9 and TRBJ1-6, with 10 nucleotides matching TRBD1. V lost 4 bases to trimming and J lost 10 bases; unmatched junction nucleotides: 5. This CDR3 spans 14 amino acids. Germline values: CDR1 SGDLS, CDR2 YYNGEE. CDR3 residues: CASSRQGAGSPLHF. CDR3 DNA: TGTGCCAGCAGCCGACAGGGGGCAGGGTCACCCCTCCACTTT.

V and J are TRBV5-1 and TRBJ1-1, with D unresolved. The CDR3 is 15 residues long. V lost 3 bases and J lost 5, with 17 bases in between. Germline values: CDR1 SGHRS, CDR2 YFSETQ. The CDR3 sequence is CASSSGYSSVTEAFF. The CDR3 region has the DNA TGCGCCAGCAGCTCCGGGTATAGCTCCGTAACTGAAGCTTTCTTT.

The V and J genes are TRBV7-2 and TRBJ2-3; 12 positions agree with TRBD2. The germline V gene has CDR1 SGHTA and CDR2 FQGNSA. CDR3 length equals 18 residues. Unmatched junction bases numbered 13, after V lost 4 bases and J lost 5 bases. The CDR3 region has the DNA TGTGCCAGCAGCTCTTGGGAACTAGCGGGGGGCCGTAGAGATACGCAGTATTTT. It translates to CASSSWELAGGRRDTQYF.

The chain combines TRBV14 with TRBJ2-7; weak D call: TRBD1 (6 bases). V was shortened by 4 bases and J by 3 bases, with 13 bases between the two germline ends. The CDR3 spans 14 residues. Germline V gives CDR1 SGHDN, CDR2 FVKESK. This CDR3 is CASSPARGGYEQYF. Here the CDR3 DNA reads TGTGCCAGCAGCCCCGCACGAGGGGGCTACGAGCAGTACTTC.

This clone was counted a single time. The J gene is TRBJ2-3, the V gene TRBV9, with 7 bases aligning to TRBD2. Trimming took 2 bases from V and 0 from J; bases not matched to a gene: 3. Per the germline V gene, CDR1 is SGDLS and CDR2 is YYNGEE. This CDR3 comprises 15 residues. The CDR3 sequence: CASSVISGSTDTQYF. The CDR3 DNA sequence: TGTGCCAGCAGCGTTATTAGCGGGAGCACAGATACGCAGTATTTT.

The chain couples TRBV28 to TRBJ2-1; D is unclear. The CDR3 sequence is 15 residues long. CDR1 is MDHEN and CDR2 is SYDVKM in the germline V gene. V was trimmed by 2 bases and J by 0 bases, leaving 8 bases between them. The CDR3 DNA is TGTGCCAGCAGTTTACCCGGGTTCTCCTACAATGAGCAGTTCTTC. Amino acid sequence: CASSLPGFSYNEQFF.

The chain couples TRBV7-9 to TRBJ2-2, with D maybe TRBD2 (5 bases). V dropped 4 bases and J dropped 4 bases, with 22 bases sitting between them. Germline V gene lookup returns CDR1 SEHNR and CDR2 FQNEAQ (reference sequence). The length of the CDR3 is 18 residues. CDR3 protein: CASSSVQPPGIRTGELFF. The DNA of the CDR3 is TGTGCCAGCAGCTCAGTACAGCCTCCCGGGATTCGCACCGGGGAGCTGTTTTTT.

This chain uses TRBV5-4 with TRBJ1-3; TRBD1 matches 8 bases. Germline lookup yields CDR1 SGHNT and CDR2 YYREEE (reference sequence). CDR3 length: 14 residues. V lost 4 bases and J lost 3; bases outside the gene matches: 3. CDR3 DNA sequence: TGTGCCAGCAGCGCAGGGGGCTTTGGAAACACCATATATTTT. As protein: CASSAGGFGNTIYF.

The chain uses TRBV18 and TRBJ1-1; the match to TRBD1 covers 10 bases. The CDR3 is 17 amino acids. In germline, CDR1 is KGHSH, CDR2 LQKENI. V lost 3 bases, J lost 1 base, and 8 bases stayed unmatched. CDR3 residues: CASSPWSTGGSNTEAFF. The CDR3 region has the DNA TGTGCCAGCTCACCTTGGTCGACAGGGGGCTCGAACACTGAAGCTTTCTTT.

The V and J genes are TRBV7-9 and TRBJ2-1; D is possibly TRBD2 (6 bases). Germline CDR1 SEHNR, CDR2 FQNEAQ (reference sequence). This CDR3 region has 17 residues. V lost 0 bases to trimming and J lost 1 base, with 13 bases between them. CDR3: CASSLAGTGRSYNEQFF. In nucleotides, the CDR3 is TGTGCCAGCAGCTTAGCTGGGACTGGGAGATCCTACAATGAGCAGTTCTTC. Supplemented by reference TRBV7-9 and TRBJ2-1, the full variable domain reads DTGVSQNPRHKITKRGQNVTFRCDPISEHNRLYWYRQTLGQGPEFLTYFQNEAQLEKSRLLSDRFSAERPKGSFSTLEIQRTEQGDSAMYLCASSLAGTGRSYNEQFFGPGTRLTVL.

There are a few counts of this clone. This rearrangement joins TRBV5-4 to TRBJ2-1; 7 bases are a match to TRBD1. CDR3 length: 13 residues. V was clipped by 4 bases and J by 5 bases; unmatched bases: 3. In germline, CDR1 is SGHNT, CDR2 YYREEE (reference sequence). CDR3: CASSPQGNNEQFF. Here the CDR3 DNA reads TGTGCCAGCAGCCCACAGGGGAACAATGAGCAGTTCTTC.

CDR3 sequence reads: CASGGRADTGELFF. The DNA of the CDR3 is TGTGCCAGCGGGGGCCGGGCCGATACCGGGGAGCTGTTTTTT. The J gene is TRBJ2-2, the V gene TRBV9; a weak D match, TRBD1 (6 bases). The CDR3 runs to 14 residues. The ends were cut back, 7 bases at V and 5 bases at J, with 15 bases in the middle. Per germline, CDR1 SGDLS and CDR2 YYNGEE.

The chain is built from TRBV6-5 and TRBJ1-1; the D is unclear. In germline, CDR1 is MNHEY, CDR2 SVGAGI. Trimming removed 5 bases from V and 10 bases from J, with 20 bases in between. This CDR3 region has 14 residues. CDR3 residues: CASSPGTALPLAFF. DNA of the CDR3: TGTGCCAGCAGTCCGGGAACGGCCCTGCCCTTAGCTTTCTTT.

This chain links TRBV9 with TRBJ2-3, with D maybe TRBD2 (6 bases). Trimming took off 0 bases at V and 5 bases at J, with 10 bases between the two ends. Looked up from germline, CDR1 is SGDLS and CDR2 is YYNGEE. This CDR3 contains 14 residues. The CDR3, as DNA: TGTGCCAGCAGCGTAGCTCACGGGAGAGATACGCAGTATTTT. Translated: CASSVAHGRDTQYF.

This CDR3 reads CASSFDADTEAFF. The CDR3 DNA sequence: TGTGCCAGCAGCTTTGATGCGGACACTGAAGCTTTCTTT. The chain employs TRBV5-5 and TRBJ1-1; D unclear. The V gene lost 2 bases and the J gene lost 3 bases, with 8 bases spanning the gap. CDR1 and CDR2 from the germline V gene are SGHKS and YYEKEE (reference sequence). This CDR3 comprises 13 residues.

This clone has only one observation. CDR3 bases: TGCGCCAGCAGCCCAACTAGCGGGAGTGGACTGGATACGCAGTATTTT. Translation gives CASSPTSGSGLDTQYF. The chain carries TRBV5-1 and TRBJ2-3, with 11 bases that match TRBD2. Germline CDR1 is SGHRS and CDR2 is YFSETQ. V shed 4 bases and J 6 bases; nucleotides not matched to a gene: 10. The CDR3 has 16 amino acids.

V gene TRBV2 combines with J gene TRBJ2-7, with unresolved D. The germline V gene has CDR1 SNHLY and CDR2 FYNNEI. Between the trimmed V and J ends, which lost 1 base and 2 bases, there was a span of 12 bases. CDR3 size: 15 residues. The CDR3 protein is CASSEVAATPYEQYF. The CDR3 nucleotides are TGTGCCAGCAGTGAAGTTGCGGCTACCCCCTACGAGCAGTACTTC.

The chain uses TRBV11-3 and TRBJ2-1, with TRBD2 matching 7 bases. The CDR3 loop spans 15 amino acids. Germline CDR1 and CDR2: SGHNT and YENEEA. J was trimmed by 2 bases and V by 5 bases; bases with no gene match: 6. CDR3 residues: CASSPVAGAYNEQFF. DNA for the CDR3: TGTGCCAGCAGCCCCGTGGCGGGAGCCTACAATGAGCAGTTCTTC. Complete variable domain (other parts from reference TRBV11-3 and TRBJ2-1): EAGVVQSPRYKIIEKKQPVAFWCNPISGHNTLYWYLQNLGQGPELLIRYENEEAVDDSQLPKDRFSAERLKGVDSTLKIQPAELGDSAVYLCASSPVAGAYNEQFFGPGTRLTVL.

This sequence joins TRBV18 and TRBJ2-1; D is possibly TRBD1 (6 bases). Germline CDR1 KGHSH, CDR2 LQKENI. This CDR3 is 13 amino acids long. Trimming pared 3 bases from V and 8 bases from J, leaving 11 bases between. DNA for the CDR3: TGTGCCAGCTCACCCCGAGGGGGATATGAGCAGTTCTTC. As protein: CASSPRGGYEQFF.

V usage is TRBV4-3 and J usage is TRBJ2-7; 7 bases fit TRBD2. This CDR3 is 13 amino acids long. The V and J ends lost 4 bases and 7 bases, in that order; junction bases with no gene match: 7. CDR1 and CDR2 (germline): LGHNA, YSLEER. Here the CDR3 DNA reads TGCGCCAGCAGCCCCTCAAACGGGGGGGAGCAGTACTTC. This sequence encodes CASSPSNGGEQYF.